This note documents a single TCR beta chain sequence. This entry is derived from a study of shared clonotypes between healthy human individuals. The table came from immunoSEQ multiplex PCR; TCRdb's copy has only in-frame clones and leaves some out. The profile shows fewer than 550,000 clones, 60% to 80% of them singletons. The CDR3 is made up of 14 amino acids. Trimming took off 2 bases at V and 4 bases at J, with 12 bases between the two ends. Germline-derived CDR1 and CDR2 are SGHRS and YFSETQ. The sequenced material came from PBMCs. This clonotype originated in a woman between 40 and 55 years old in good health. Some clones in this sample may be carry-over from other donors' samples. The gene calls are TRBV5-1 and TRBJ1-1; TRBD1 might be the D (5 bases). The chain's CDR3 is CASSFEGPGTEAFF. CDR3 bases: TGCGCCAGCAGCTTCGAGGGGCCCGGCACTGAAGCTTTCTTT.